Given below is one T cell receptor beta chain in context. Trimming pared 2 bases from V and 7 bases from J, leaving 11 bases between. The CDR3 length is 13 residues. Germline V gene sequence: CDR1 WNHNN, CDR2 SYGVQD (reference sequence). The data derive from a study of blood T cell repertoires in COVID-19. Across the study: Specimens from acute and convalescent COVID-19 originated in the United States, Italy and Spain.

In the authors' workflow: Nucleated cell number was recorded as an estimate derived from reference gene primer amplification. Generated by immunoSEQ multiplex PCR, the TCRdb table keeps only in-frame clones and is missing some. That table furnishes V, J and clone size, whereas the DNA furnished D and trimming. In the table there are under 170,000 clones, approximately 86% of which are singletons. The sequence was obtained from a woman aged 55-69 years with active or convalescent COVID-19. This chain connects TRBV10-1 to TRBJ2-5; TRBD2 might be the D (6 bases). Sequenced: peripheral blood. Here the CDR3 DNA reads TGCGCCAGCAGTGAGGTTCTGGAGGGGACCCAGTACTTC. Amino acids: CASSEVLEGTQYF.